This T cell receptor beta chain was sequenced in a study of identical twins. Study-level points and caveats: A lower insertion count was a feature of abundant cord blood beta clonotypes, with no such feature in memory repertoires.

Template switching, a step in the protocol, added a universal primer site, and cDNA carried unique molecular identifiers. TCRdb reprocessed the 5' RACE reads via MiXCR and lists one record per CDR3 protein. In the table there are about 810,000 distinct CDR3 sequences, roughly 12% of which are singletons. All donors comprised healthy Caucasians. The CDR3 is 17 residues long. Germline V gives CDR1 MDHEN, CDR2 SYDVKM. J gave up 4 bases and V 4 bases, and 8 bases lay outside the gene matches. Comments on this clonotype: The target antigen is unknown.

This sample also belongs to another study, concerning yellow fever vaccine responses in identical twins. In that study: Twins reportedly appeared to share part of their vaccine T cell response while keeping part individual.

The sequence was collected from a woman between 18 and 29 years old in good health. This chain uses TRBV28 with TRBJ2-5; TRBD2 aligns across 14 bases. The material sequenced was PBMCs. This CDR3 reads CASSSGRLAGGRETQYF. The DNA of the CDR3 is TGTGCCAGCAGTTCCGGGAGACTAGCGGGGGGGAGAGAGACCCAGTACTTC.